This T cell receptor beta chain originates from a study of T-cell reconstitution after alpha-beta-depleted transplantation in children. Researchers prepared the TCRbeta library using unique molecular identifiers, the study reports. TCRdb reanalysed the PCR reads using MiXCR and keeps one entry per CDR3 protein. This sample has more than 100,000 distinct CDR3 sequences, with roughly 23% found just once. With regard to this clonotype: Its antigen is as yet unknown.

The study's findings and limits: It was surviving recipient T cells and thymic progenitors that gave some patients high TCRbeta diversity at day 60. Reports say that about two months after transplant, the alpha-beta T cells came out of several hundred graft clones that had expanded. Among T cells one year after transplant, newly produced cells accounted for most counts and diversity.

Germline lookup yields CDR1 DFQATT and CDR2 SNEGSKA (reference sequence). The V gene lost 5 bases and the J gene lost 6 bases, with 18 bases spanning the gap. This CDR3 contains 14 residues. The V and J genes are TRBV20-1 and TRBJ2-3; no clear D gene. The source is a male patient between 2 and 15 years old who had a stem cell transplant for chronic granulomatous disease, so the T cells may come from the graft donor. The starting material was PBMCs, mostly from graft donor cells, obtained 180 days after TCRalphabeta/CD19-depleted stem cell transplant. CDR3 loop: CSAGPVKVTDTQYF. CDR3 in DNA: TGCAGTGCTGGGCCAGTCAAAGTAACGGATACGCAGTATTTT.